This TCR beta chain was recovered during a study of CD4 T cells in relation to SARS-CoV-2 and coronaviruses. Study context: Crossreactive spike epitopes shared across donors were mapped to their HLA restriction. Study-level points and caveats: No donor gave both pre-pandemic and post-infection samples. Monoreactive clones expanded significantly more to SARS-CoV-2 than crossreactive clones did.

CD4+ T cells from unexposed donors were obtained before the COVID-19 pandemic (2011-2018). As concerns this clone: Antigen: not known.

Deletions cut 1 base from V and 1 base from J, with 14 bases between. The CDR3 loop spans 17 amino acids. Germline CDR1 SGHRS, CDR2 YFSETQ. This table comes from immunoSEQ multiplex PCR, and its TCRdb copy is limited to in-frame clones, with some not included. The sample lists about 65,000 clones, about 89% seen once, with 1.6% in the top ten. The clonotype originates from a human donor in good health. Sequencing input: memory CD4+ T cells from PBMCs. The V call is TRBV5-1, the J call TRBJ2-2; maybe TRBD1 (5 bases). The DNA for the CDR3 is TGCGCCAGCAGCTTGCGATTGCTTACAGGGAACACCGGGGAGCTGTTTTTT. It translates to CASSLRLLTGNTGELFF.